The 5 T cell receptor beta chains listed next were all sequenced from one sample in a study of blood T cells in healthy people across ages. A second PCR, run for about 6 to 11 cycles, used a sample-barcoded 5' primer plus a J-beta primer mix. TCRdb reanalysed the 5' RACE reads using MiXCR and keeps one entry per CDR3 protein. The repertoire consists of hundreds of thousands of distinct CDR3 sequences, with about 37% occurring once and the leading ten covering approximately 13%. The sequenced sample was blood. The receptor source for this set is a man between 18 and 29 years old in good health.

V usage is TRBV4-3 and J usage is TRBJ2-3; 9 positions match TRBD2. From germline, CDR1 is LGHNA and CDR2 YSLEER. The CDR3 has 16 residues. Trimming took 1 base from V and 6 from J; bases not matched to a gene: 8. Here the CDR3 reads CASSQGRGGPFDTQYF. DNA of the CDR3: TGCGCCAGCAGCCAAGGGCGGGGGGGGCCATTTGATACGCAGTATTTT.

This clonotype was seen a few times. The genes are TRBV2 and TRBJ2-3, with D hard to call. The germline V and J ends were trimmed by 4 bases and 6 bases, with 11 bases remaining between them. The CDR3 is made up of 13 amino acids. The V gene's germline CDR1 is SNHLY and CDR2 FYNNEI. This CDR3 reads CASSVFEPDTQYF. The CDR3 region has the DNA TGTGCCAGCAGTGTCTTTGAGCCGGATACGCAGTATTTT.

V is TRBV4-2 and J is TRBJ2-6; TRBD2 matches at 7 bases. The CDR3 covers 19 residues. V lost 5 bases, J lost 0 bases, and 13 bases stayed unmatched. Germline assignment: CDR1 LGHNA and CDR2 YNFKEQ. CDR3 bases: TGTGCCAGCAGCTCCCTGGGGACTACCTCTCCCTCTGGGGCCAACGTCCTGACTTTC. Encoded protein: CASSSLGTTSPSGANVLTF.

This clonotype was recorded a few times. This rearrangement joins TRBV7-2 to TRBJ2-5; D is unresolved. Trimming took off 2 bases at V and 5 bases at J, with 9 bases between the two ends. CDR3 length: 13 amino acids. Per the germline V gene, CDR1 is SGHTA and CDR2 is FQGNSA. The CDR3 DNA follows: TGTGCCAGCAGCTTACTGGTGGCGGAGACCCAGTACTTC. Translating gives CASSLLVAETQYF.

This clonotype was counted a few times. The chain couples TRBV12-3 or TRBV12-4 to TRBJ2-2; a possible D gene is TRBD1 (6 bases). V dropped 5 bases and J dropped 3 bases, with 10 bases sitting between them. The CDR3 is 14 amino acids. The DNA for the CDR3 is TGTGCCAGCAGTCCCTGGACAGACACCGGGGAGCTGTTTTTT. It translates to CASSPWTDTGELFF.